This T cell receptor (beta chain) was sequenced during a study of blood T cell repertoires in COVID-19. At the level of the study: Spain, Italy and the United States supplied samples that represented acute and convalescent COVID-19. PBMCs, B-cell-depleted T cells, or T cells were the source of the cDNA or gDNA that made up the material.

In germline, CDR1 is LGHNA, CDR2 YNFKEQ. This CDR3 has 16 residues. V trimming: 3 bases; J trimming: 3 bases; junction bases outside the gene matches: 11. As processed by the authors: Reference gene primer amplification gave nucleated cell count estimates. Some clones are missing from TCRdb's copy, which holds only in-frame ones; the method was immunoSEQ multiplex PCR. That table supplies the V and J calls and clone size; D and trimming were determined from the DNA. The sample contains approximately 150,000 clones, 84% of which appear only once. This clonotype was obtained from a woman older than 75 with acute or convalescent COVID-19. The sample consisted of peripheral blood. The chain recombines TRBV4-2 with TRBJ2-7, with 7 bases aligning to TRBD2. The DNA of the CDR3 is TGTGCCAGCAGCCAGGGGGAGCGGAGGGAGGGCTACGAGCAGTACTTC. This encodes CASSQGERREGYEQYF.